The rows below give T cell receptor beta chains drawn from one sample of a study of TIL therapy for anti-PD-1-resistant metastatic lung cancer. Assay: immunoSEQ multiplex PCR; the TCRdb copy retains only in-frame clones and omits some. The table lists approximately 20,000 clones, around 81% of them singletons. The sample here was blood, taken at baseline. The receptors stem from a person between 25 and 79 years old with non-small cell lung cancer. CDR3s include the opening cysteine and the closing phenylalanine or tryptophan. Fields, in order: V gene, J gene, clone size, D gene, CDR3 DNA, CDR3 protein. D genes are given only for firm matches. Size values are once, few and many counts, or a class for expanded clones, and some rows have none.

>TRBV7-9|TRBJ2-7|.|.
TGTGCCAGCAGCTTAGTTTCAGGGCGCCTCTACGAGCAGTACTTC
CASSLVSGRLYEQYF
>TRBV19|TRBJ1-2|.|.
TGTGCCAGTAGTATTGTCGCAGGGGCTGGCTACACCTTC
CASSIVAGAGYTF
>TRBV6-5|TRBJ2-6|.|.
TGTGCCAGCAGTTCCGACAGATTCTCTGGGGCCAACGTCCTGACTTTC
CASSSDRFSGANVLTF
>TRBV19|TRBJ2-6|.|.
TGTGCCAGTAGGAGCAGGGGTCTCGGGGCCAACGTCCTGACTTTC
CASRSRGLGANVLTF
>TRBV7-9|TRBJ1-1|few|.
TGTGCCAGCAGCTTCGAGGCCCAACGCACTGAAGCTTTCTTT
CASSFEAQRTEAFF
>TRBV7-9|TRBJ1-4|few|TRBD1
TGTGCCAGCAGCGGAAGGGACAGCCCTAATGAAAAACTGTTTTTT
CASSGRDSPNEKLFF
>TRBV4-1|TRBJ2-7|.|.
TGCGCCAGCAGCCAAGAGCCGCAGGGTATCTCCTACGAGCAGTACTTC
CASSQEPQGISYEQYF
>TRBV7-6|TRBJ2-2|few|TRBD2
TGTGCCAGCAGCTTAGCTGGGACTAGACCGAACACCGGGGAGCTGTTTTTT
CASSLAGTRPNTGELFF
>TRBV7-9|TRBJ2-1|.|TRBD1
TGTGCCAGCAGCTGGGGACAGCTTGCCTACAATGAGCAGTTCTTC
CASSWGQLAYNEQFF
>TRBV7-9|TRBJ2-3|.|.
TGTGCCAGCAGCTCAGGCACAGATACGCAGTATTTT
CASSSGTDTQYF
>TRBV28|TRBJ2-3|.|TRBD2
TGTGCCAGCAGTCCACGGGGGGGCACAGATACGCAGTATTTT
CASSPRGGTDTQYF